The entry below describes one TCR beta chain. This entry comes from a study of shared clonotypes between healthy human individuals. The CDR3 has 15 amino acids. CDR1 is MDHEN, CDR2 SYDVKM, per germline. The V end lost 3 bases, the J end lost 1 base, and 10 bases lay between the germline ends. Positively selected for CCR7, the CD45RO-negative cells used as naive CD8 cells excluded terminally differentiated effector memory CD45RA+ cells. The assay was immunoSEQ multiplex PCR, and TCRdb's table has in-frame clones only and misses some. Among around 2,000,000 clones, about 95% were seen once, and the ten largest hold around 1.2%.

V is TRBV28 and J is TRBJ1-5; D not certain. The TCR comes from a man aged 18 to 30 in good health. Source material: naive CD8+ T cells sorted from blood. The CDR3 sequence is CASSFLSQSNQPQHF. The CDR3 DNA follows: TGTGCCAGCAGTTTCCTCAGCCAGAGCAATCAGCCCCAGCATTTT.